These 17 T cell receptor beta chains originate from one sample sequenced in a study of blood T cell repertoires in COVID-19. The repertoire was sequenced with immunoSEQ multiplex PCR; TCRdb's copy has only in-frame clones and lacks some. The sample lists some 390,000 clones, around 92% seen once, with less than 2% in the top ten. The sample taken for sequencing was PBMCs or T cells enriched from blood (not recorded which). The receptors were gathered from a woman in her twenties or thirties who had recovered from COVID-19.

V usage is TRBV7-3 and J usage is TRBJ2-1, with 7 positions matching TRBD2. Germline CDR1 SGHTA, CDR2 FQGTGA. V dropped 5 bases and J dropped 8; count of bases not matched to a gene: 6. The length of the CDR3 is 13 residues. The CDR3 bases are TGTGCCAGCAGCCCCACCGGACTAGATGAGCAGTTCTTC. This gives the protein CASSPTGLDEQFF. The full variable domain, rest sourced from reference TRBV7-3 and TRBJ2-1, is GAGVSQTPSNKVTEKGKYVELRCDPISGHTALYWYRQSLGQGPEFLIYFQGTGAADDSGLPNDRFFAVRPEGSVSTLKIQRTERGDSAVYLCASSPTGLDEQFFGPGTRLTVL.

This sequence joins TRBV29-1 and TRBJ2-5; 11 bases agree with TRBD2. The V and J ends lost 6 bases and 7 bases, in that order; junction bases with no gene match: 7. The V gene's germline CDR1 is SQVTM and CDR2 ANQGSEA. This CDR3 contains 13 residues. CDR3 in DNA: TGCAGCGTAATAGCGGGGGGGCTTCTGACCCAGTACTTC. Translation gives CSVIAGGLLTQYF.

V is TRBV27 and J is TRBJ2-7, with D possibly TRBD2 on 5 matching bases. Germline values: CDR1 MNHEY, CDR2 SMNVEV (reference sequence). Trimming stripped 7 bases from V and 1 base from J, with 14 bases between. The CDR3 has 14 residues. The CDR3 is CASTPSMGSYEQYF. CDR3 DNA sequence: TGTGCCAGCACCCCTAGCATGGGGTCCTACGAGCAGTACTTC.

The CDR3 spells CASSPGQGAAFF. The CDR3 nucleotides are TGTGCCAGCAGTCCGGGACAGGGGGCGGCTTTCTTT. The V gene is TRBV6-6, the J gene TRBJ1-1, with 12 bases matching TRBD1. CDR1 MNHNY and CDR2 SVGAGI come from the germline V gene (reference sequence). CDR3 length: 12 amino acids. V gave up 5 bases and J gave up 11 bases; unmatched junction bases: 3.

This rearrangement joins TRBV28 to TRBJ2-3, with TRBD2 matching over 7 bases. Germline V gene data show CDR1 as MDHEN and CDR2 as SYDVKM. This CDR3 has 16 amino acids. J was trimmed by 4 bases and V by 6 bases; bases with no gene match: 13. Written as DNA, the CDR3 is TGTGCCAGCAGCTGGGGAGGGTTCGACGGGGCAGATACGCAGTATTTT. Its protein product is CASSWGGFDGADTQYF.

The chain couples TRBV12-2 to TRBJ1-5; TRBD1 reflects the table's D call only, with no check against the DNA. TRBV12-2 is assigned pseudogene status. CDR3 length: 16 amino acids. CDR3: CASRLEKTGQGQPQHF. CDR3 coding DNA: TGTGCAAGTCGCTTAGAGAAGACAGGGCAAGGGCAGCCCCAGCATTTT.

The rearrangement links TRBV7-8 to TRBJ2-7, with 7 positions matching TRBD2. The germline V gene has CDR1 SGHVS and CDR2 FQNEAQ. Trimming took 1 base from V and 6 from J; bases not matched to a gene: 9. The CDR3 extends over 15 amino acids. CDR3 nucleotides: TGTGCCAGCAGCTTAGGGAGGACTAGGGGAAGCGAGCAGTACTTC. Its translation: CASSLGRTRGSEQYF. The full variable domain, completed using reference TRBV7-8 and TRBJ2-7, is GAGVSQSPRYKVAKRGQDVALRCDPISGHVSLFWYQQALGQGPEFLTYFQNEAQLDKSGLPSDRFFAERPEGSVSTLKIQRTQQEDSAVYLCASSLGRTRGSEQYFGPGTRLTVT.

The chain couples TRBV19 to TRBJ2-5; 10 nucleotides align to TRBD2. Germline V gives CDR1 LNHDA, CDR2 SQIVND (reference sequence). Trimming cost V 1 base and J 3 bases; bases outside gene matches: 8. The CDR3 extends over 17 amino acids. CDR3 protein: CASSIGVAGGLKETQYF. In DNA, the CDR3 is TGTGCCAGTAGTATAGGGGTAGCGGGGGGTCTGAAAGAGACCCAGTACTTC.

CDR3 coding DNA: TGTGCCAGTAGTGAACGGACAGTAACTGAAGCTTTCTTT. Its translation is CASSERTVTEAFF. The V call is TRBV19, the J call TRBJ1-1, with D tentatively TRBD1 (6 bases). The CDR3 covers 13 residues. CDR1 LNHDA and CDR2 SQIVND come from the germline V gene (reference sequence). Trimming took off 5 bases at V and 5 bases at J, with 12 bases between the two ends. The full variable domain, in which reference TRBV19 and TRBJ1-1 provide the parts outside the CDR3, is DGGITQSPKYLFRKEGQNVTLSCEQNLNHDAMYWYRQDPGQGLRLIYYSQIVNDFQKGDIAEGYSVSREKKESFPLTVTSAQKNPTAFYLCASSERTVTEAFFGQGTRLTVV.

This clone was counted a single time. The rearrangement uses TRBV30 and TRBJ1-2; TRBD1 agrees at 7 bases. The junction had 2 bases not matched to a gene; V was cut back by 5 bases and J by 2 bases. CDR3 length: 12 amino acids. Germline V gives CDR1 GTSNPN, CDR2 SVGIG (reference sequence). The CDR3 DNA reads TGTGCCTGGTCGACAGGGAACTATGGCTACACCTTC. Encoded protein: CAWSTGNYGYTF. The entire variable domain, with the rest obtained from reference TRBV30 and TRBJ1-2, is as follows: SQTIHQWPATLVQPVGSPLSLECTVEGTSNPNLYWYRQAAGRGLQLLFYSVGIGQISSEVPQNLSASRPQDRQFILSSKKLLLSDSGFYLCAWSTGNYGYTFGSGTRLTVV.

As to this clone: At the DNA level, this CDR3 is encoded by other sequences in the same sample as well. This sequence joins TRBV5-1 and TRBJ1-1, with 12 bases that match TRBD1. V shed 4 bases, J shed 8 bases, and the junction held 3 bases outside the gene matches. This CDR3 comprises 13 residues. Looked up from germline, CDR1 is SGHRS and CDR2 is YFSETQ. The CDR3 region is CASSLGQGAEAFF. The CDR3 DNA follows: TGCGCCAGCAGCCTGGGACAGGGGGCGGAAGCTTTCTTT.

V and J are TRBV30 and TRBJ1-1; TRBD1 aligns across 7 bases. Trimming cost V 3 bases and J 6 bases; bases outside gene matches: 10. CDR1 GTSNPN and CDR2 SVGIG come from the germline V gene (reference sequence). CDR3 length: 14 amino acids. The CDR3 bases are TGTGCCTGGAGCGCAGACAGGGTTTCATCTGAAGCTTTCTTT. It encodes CAWSADRVSSEAFF.

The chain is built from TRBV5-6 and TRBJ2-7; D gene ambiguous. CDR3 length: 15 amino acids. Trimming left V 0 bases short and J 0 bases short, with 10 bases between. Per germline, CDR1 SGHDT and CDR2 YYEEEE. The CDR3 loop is CASSLVEKSSYEQYF. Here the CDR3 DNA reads TGTGCCAGCAGCTTGGTCGAGAAGTCCTCCTACGAGCAGTACTTC. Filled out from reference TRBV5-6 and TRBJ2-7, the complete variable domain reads DAGVTQSPTHLIKTRGQQVTLRCSPKSGHDTVSWYQQALGQGPQFIFQYYEEEERQRGNFPDRFSGHQFPNYSSELNVNALLLGDSALYLCASSLVEKSSYEQYFGPGTRLTVT.

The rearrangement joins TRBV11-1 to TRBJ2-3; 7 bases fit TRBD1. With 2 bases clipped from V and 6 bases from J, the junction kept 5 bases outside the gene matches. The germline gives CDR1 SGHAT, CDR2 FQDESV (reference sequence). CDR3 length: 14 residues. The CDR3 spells CASSLRGGDDTQYF. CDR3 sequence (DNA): TGTGCCAGCAGCTTAAGAGGGGGCGACGATACGCAGTATTTT.

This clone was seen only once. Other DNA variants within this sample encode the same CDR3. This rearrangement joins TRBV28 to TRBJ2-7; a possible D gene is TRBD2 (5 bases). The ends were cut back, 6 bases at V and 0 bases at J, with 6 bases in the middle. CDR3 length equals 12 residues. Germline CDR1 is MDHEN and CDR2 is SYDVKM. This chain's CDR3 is CASRTSSYEQYF. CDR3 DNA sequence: TGTGCCAGCAGAACTAGCTCCTACGAGCAGTACTTC.

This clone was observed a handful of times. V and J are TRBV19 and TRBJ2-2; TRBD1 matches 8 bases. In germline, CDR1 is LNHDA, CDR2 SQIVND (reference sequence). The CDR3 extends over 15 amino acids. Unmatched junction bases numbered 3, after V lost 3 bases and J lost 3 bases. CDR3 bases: TGTGCCAGTAGTATCAGGGGGCGGGACACCGGGGAGCTGTTTTTT. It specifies CASSIRGRDTGELFF. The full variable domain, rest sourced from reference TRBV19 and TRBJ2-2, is DGGITQSPKYLFRKEGQNVTLSCEQNLNHDAMYWYRQDPGQGLRLIYYSQIVNDFQKGDIAEGYSVSREKKESFPLTVTSAQKNPTAFYLCASSIRGRDTGELFFGEGSRLTVL.

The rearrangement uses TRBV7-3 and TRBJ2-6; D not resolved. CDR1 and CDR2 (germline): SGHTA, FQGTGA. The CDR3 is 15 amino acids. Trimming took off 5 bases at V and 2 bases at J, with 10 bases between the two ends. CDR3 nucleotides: TGTGCCAGCAGCATAAGGAGAGCTGGGGCCAACGTCCTGACTTTC. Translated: CASSIRRAGANVLTF.